This T cell receptor beta chain is drawn from a study of T-cell reconstitution after alpha-beta-depleted transplantation in children. Broader study findings: T-cell numbers and diversity one year post-transplant derived largely from freshly generated T cells. There were some patients whose high TCRbeta diversity at day 60 came from surviving recipient T cells and thymic progenitors. Alpha-beta T cells present about two months after transplant were reported to originate from several hundred expanded graft clones.

This clonotype has a handful of counts. Its matching antigen is unknown. Preparation of the TCRbeta library used unique molecular identifiers. MiXCR, run by TCRdb on the PCR reads, gives a single entry per CDR3 protein. There are tens of thousands of distinct CDR3 sequences in the sample; about a sixth occur only once, and about half lies in the top ten. The sequence derives from a male patient under 10 years old who had a stem cell transplant for acute lymphoblastic leukemia, so the T cells may come from the graft donor. Material: PBMCs, mostly from graft donor cells, obtained 360 days after TCRalphabeta/CD19-depleted stem cell transplant.

The CDR3 spells CASSLGLAGLSGPYNEQFF. CDR3 DNA: TGTGCCAGCAGCTTAGGACTAGCGGGACTCTCCGGGCCCTACAATGAGCAGTTCTTC. The chain couples TRBV11-1 to TRBJ2-1; 11 bases are shared with TRBD2. There are 19 residues in the CDR3. Per the germline V gene, CDR1 is SGHAT and CDR2 is FQDESV (reference sequence). V trimming: 1 base; J trimming: 2 bases; junction bases outside the gene matches: 10.